The 8 T cell receptor beta chains given below trace back to one sample, sequenced in a study of blood T cell repertoires in COVID-19. TCRdb's table, derived via immunoSEQ multiplex PCR, lists solely in-frame clones and lacks some. This table has about 210,000 clones, roughly 86% appearing once. The sample consisted of peripheral blood. The receptors were sampled from a woman aged 45-65 years with active or convalescent COVID-19.

The chain joins TRBV27 to TRBJ2-7; the match to TRBD1 covers 10 bases. V lost 5 bases, J lost 0 bases, and 4 bases stayed unmatched. The CDR3 is made up of 15 amino acids. Germline lookup yields CDR1 MNHEY and CDR2 SMNVEV (reference sequence). This chain's CDR3 is CASSQGQGLSYEQYF. CDR3 sequence (DNA): TGTGCCAGCAGTCAGGGACAGGGGCTCTCCTACGAGCAGTACTTC.

The V gene is TRBV5-1, the J gene TRBJ2-1, with TRBD2 identical over 8 bases. The CDR3 has 14 residues. The trim removed 4 bases at V and 5 bases at J, leaving 5 bases unmatched. In germline, CDR1 is SGHRS, CDR2 YFSETQ. The CDR3 DNA sequence: TGCGCCAGCAGCGACAGCGGGGGTCACAATGAGCAGTTCTTC. As protein: CASSDSGGHNEQFF.

A single count supports this clone. This chain links TRBV6-1 with TRBJ1-2; D unclear. Germline V lookup: CDR1 MNHNS, CDR2 SASEGT. The V end was cut by 3 bases, the J end by 7 bases, with 12 bases between. The CDR3 totals 13 residues. CDR3 residues: CASSDNREVGYTF. In DNA, the CDR3 is TGTGCCAGCAGTGACAACAGAGAAGTTGGCTACACCTTC.

In its sample, this clone ranks as medium-sized. The chain employs TRBV7-7 and TRBJ2-5; TRBD1 matches 9 bases. The germline V gene has CDR1 SSHAT and CDR2 FNYEAQ (reference sequence). There are 13 residues in the CDR3. V lost 5 bases to trimming and J lost 3 bases; unmatched junction nucleotides: 1. CDR3 residues: CASSRDREETQYF. Here the CDR3 DNA reads TGTGCCAGCAGCAGGGACAGGGAAGAGACCCAGTACTTC. Full variable domain (outside the CDR3, taken from reference TRBV7-7 and TRBJ2-5): GAGVSQSPRYKVTKRGQDVTLRCDPISSHATLYWYQQALGQGPEFLTYFNYEAQPDKSGLPSDRFSAERPEGSISTLTIQRTEQRDSAMYRCASSRDREETQYFGPGTRLLVL.

V and J are TRBV10-1 and TRBJ2-7, with D maybe TRBD2 (6 bases). CDR1 is WNHNN, CDR2 SYGVQD, per germline (reference sequence). The CDR3 loop spans 20 amino acids. V lost 3 bases, J lost 3 bases, and 30 bases lay in between. The CDR3 DNA sequence: TGCGCCAGCAGTGACCCTCCGGGACTTTCATTTCTCCGGACCTTCTACGAGCAGTACGTC. Translating gives CASSDPPGLSFLRTFYEQYV.

This clone has just a few counts. This chain connects TRBV11-2 to TRBJ2-6; unclear D gene. This CDR3 has 16 amino acids. The germline V gene encodes CDR1 SGHAT and CDR2 FQNNGV. The V gene lost 2 bases and the J gene lost 0 bases, with 8 bases spanning the gap. The CDR3 DNA reads as TGTGCCAGCAGCTTACGTTTCAGCTCTGGGGCCAACGTCCTGACTTTC. It codes for CASSLRFSSGANVLTF.

The gene calls are TRBV2 and TRBJ2-7; 8 positions match TRBD1. This CDR3 has 13 residues. The V gene's germline CDR1 is SNHLY and CDR2 FYNNEI. The ends lost 6 bases at V and 7 bases at J; junction bases unmatched: 8. The CDR3 region has the DNA TGTGCCAGCAGGCGACAGGGGTACCTAGAGCAGTACTTC. Translated, it gives CASRRQGYLEQYF.

The chain joins TRBV5-1 to TRBJ1-1; D is uncertain. Per the germline V gene, CDR1 is SGHRS and CDR2 is YFSETQ. V dropped 2 bases and J dropped 4 bases, with 24 bases sitting between them. The CDR3 contains 18 residues. The CDR3 here is CASSLFQVRDGYATEAFF. In DNA form, the CDR3 reads TGCGCCAGCAGCTTATTTCAGGTGAGGGATGGGTATGCCACTGAAGCTTTCTTT.